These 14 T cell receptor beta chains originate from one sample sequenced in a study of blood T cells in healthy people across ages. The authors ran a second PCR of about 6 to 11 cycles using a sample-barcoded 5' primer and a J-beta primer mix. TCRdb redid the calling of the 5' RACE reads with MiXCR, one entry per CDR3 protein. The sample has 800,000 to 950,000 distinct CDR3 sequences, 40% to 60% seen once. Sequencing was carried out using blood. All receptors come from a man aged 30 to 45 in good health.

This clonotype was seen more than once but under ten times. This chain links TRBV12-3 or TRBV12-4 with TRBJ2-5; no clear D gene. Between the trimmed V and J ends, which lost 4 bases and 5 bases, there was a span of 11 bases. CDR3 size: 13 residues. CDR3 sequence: CASSYQSSETQYF. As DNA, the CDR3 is TGTGCCAGCAGTTACCAGAGTAGTGAGACCCAGTACTTC.

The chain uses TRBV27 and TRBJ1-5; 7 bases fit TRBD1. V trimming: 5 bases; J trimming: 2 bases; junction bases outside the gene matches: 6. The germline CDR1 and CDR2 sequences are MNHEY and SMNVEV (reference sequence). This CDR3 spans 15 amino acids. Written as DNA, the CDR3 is TGTGCCAGCAGTCCCGACAGGGTCCGCAATCAGCCCCAGCATTTT. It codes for CASSPDRVRNQPQHF.

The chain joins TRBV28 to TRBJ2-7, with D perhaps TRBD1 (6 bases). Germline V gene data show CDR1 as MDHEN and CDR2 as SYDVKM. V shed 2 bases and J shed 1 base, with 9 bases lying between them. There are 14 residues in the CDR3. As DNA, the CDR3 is TGTGCCAGCAGTTTAATTGGACAGTCCTACGAGCAGTACTTC. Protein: CASSLIGQSYEQYF.

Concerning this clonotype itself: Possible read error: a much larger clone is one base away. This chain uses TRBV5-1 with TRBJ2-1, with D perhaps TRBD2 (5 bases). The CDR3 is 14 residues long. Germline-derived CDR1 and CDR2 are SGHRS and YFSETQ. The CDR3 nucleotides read TGCGCCAGCAGAGCGGAGAGCTCCCACAATGAGCAGTTCTTC. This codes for CASRAESSHNEQFF.

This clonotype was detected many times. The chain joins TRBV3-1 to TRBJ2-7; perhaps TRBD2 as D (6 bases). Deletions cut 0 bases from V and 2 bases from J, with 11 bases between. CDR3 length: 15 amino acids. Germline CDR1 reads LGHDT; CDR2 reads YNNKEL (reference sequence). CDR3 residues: CASSQDSGGPYEQYF. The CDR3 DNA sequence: TGTGCCAGCAGCCAAGATTCCGGGGGACCCTACGAGCAGTACTTC.

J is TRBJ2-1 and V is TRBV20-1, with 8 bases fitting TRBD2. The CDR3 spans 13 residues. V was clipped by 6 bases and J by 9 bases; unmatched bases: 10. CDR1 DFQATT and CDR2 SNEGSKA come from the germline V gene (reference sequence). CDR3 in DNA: TGCAGTGCCCCGCCGGGGGGGCATCGTGAGCAGTTCTTC. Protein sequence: CSAPPGGHREQFF.

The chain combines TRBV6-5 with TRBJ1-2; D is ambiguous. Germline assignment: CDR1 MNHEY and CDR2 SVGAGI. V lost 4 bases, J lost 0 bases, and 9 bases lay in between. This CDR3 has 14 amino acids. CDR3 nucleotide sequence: TGTGCCAGCAGTTCCGCAGGCTCTAACTATGGCTACACCTTC. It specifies CASSSAGSNYGYTF.

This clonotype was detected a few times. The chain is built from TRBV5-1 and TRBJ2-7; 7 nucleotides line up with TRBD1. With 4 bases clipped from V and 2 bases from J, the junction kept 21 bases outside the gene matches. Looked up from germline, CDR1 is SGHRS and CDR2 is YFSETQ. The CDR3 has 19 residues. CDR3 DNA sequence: TGCGCCAGCAGCAAAACCGGGACAGAAGCCCGAGTCGTAACCTACGAGCAGTACTTC. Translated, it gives CASSKTGTEARVVTYEQYF.

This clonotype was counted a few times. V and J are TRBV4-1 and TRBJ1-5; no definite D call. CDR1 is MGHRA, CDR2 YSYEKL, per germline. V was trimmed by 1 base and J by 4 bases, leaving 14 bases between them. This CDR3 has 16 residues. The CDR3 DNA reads TGCGCCAGCAGCCAAGCGCAAACGCCTCCAAATCAGCCCCAGCATTTT. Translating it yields CASSQAQTPPNQPQHF.

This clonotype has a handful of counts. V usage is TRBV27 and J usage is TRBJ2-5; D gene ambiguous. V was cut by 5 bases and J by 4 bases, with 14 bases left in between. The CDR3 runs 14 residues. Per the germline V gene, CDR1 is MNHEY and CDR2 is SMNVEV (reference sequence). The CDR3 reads CASSPDGPAETQYF. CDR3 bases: TGTGCCAGCAGTCCCGACGGCCCTGCAGAGACCCAGTACTTC.

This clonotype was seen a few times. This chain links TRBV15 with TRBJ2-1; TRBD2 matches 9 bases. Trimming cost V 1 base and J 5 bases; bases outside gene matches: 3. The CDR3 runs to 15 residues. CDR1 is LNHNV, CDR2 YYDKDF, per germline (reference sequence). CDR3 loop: CATSRAGTSHNEQFF. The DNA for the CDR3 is TGTGCCACCAGCAGAGCGGGGACTAGCCACAATGAGCAGTTCTTC.

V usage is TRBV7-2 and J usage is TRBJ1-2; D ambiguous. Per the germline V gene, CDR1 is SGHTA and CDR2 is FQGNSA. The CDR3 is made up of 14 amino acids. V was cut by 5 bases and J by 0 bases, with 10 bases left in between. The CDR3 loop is CASSPASANYGYTF. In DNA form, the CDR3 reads TGTGCCAGCAGCCCTGCAAGTGCTAACTATGGCTACACCTTC.

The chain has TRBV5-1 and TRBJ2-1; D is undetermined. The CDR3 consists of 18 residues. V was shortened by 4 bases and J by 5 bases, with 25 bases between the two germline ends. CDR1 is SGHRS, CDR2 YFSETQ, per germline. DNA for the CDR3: TGCGCCAGCAGCCGTAATAATGGAAAAGCCAAAAAAGACAATGAGCAGTTCTTC. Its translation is CASSRNNGKAKKDNEQFF.

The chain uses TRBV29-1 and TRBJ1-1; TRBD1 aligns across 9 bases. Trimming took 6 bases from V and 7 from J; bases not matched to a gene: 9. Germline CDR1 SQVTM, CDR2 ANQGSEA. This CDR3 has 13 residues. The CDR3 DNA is TGCAGCGTGGAAACAGGGGGCGGGTGTGAAGCTTTCTTT. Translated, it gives CSVETGGGCEAFF.